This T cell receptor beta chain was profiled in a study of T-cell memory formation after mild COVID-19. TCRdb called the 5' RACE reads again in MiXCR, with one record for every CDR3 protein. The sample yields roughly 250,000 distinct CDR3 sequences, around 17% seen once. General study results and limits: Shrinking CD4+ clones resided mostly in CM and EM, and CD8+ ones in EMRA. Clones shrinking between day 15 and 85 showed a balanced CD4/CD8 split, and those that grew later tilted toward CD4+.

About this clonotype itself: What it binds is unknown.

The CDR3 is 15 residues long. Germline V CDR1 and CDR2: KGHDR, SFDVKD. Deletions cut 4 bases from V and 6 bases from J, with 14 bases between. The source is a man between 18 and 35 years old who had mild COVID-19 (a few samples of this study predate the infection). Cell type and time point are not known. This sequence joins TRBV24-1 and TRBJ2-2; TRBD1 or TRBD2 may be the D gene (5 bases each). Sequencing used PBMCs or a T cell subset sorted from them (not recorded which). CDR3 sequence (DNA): TGTGCCACCAGTGACCCCGGGCAGGGAGCCGGGGAGCTGTTTTTT. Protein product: CATSDPGQGAGELFF.